The 31 T cell receptor beta chains given below trace back to one sample, sequenced in a study of technical replicates of blood from several donors. Clones were sequenced by immunoSEQ multiplex PCR, and TCRdb holds only the in-frame ones, with some missing. The sample includes tens of thousands of clones, around 94% of them seen just once. Sequenced input: T cells isolated from PBMCs. These receptors were obtained from a human donor in good health.

This chain links TRBV5-1 with TRBJ1-1; weak D call: TRBD1 (5 bases). CDR3 length equals 14 residues. Germline V CDR1 and CDR2: SGHRS, YFSETQ. V shed 2 bases and J shed 1 base, with 9 bases lying between them. CDR3 sequence reads: CASSFEGQNTEAFF. In nucleotides, the CDR3 is TGCGCCAGCAGCTTCGAAGGACAGAACACTGAAGCTTTCTTT.

The chain is built from TRBV5-1 and TRBJ1-3; D ambiguous. V shed 4 bases and J shed 0 bases, with 8 bases lying between them. Germline assignment: CDR1 SGHRS and CDR2 YFSETQ. The CDR3 contains 14 residues. This chain's CDR3 is CASSRENSGNTIYF. The CDR3 DNA follows: TGCGCCAGCAGCCGGGAGAACTCTGGAAACACCATATATTTT.

CDR3 sequence: CASSTGGVTNYGYTF. The CDR3 coding sequence is TGTGCCAGCAGTACAGGGGGGGTTACGAACTATGGCTACACCTTC. The chain recombines TRBV6-5 with TRBJ1-2, with TRBD1 matching over 8 bases. The germline V gene has CDR1 MNHEY and CDR2 SVGAGI. The CDR3 length is 15 residues. V trimming: 5 bases; J trimming: 2 bases; junction bases outside the gene matches: 7.

The chain links TRBV2 to TRBJ2-4, with D possibly being TRBD1 (5 bases). The CDR3 extends over 14 amino acids. Germline values: CDR1 SNHLY, CDR2 FYNNEI. V was shortened by 2 bases and J by 9 bases, with 14 bases between the two germline ends. The CDR3 is CASSESVIQGIQYF. DNA of the CDR3: TGTGCCAGCAGTGAATCTGTGATTCAGGGCATTCAGTACTTC.

The rearrangement uses TRBV10-2 and TRBJ2-5, with 8 bases that match TRBD2. The CDR3 length is 13 residues. In germline, CDR1 is WSHSY, CDR2 SAAADI. V lost 7 bases, J lost 5 bases, and 6 bases stayed unmatched. The CDR3 loop is CASTPGGEETQYF. The CDR3 coding sequence is TGCGCCAGCACCCCCGGGGGGGAGGAGACCCAGTACTTC.

This chain connects TRBV15 to TRBJ2-3; D call uncertain. The V end lost 0 bases, the J end lost 0 bases, and 10 bases lay between the germline ends. The CDR3 runs 16 residues. Germline values: CDR1 LNHNV, CDR2 YYDKDF (reference sequence). Here the CDR3 reads CATSRDLGTSTDTQYF. Written as DNA, the CDR3 is TGTGCCACCAGCAGAGATCTTGGTACTAGCACAGATACGCAGTATTTT.

The V and J genes are TRBV7-7 and TRBJ2-3, with TRBD2 matching over 9 bases. In germline, CDR1 is SSHAT, CDR2 FNYEAQ (reference sequence). V lost 5 bases, J lost 2 bases, and 5 bases stayed unmatched. This CDR3 spans 15 amino acids. In DNA, the CDR3 is TGTGCCAGCAGCCATGGCGGGGGGGCCACAGATACGCAGTATTTT. Its translation is CASSHGGGATDTQYF.

This clone appeared a few times. The genes are TRBV4-1 and TRBJ2-1; D ambiguous. V was pared by 0 bases and J by 6 bases, with 6 bases between. Germline V gives CDR1 MGHRA, CDR2 YSYEKL. CDR3 length: 13 amino acids. CDR3: CASSQDSGNEQFF. The DNA of the CDR3 is TGCGCCAGCAGCCAAGATTCCGGCAATGAGCAGTTCTTC.

The V and J genes are TRBV7-6 and TRBJ1-3; TRBD1 matches at 7 bases. CDR1 SGHVS and CDR2 FNYEAQ come from the germline V gene. This CDR3 contains 17 residues. The trim removed 3 bases at V and 4 bases at J, leaving 12 bases unmatched. The CDR3: CASSFRTGLYNGNTIYF. CDR3 in DNA: TGTGCCAGCAGCTTCCGGACAGGATTATATAACGGAAACACCATATATTTT.

The genes are TRBV28 and TRBJ1-4; D is uncertain. V was pared by 2 bases and J by 7 bases, with 17 bases between. CDR1 MDHEN and CDR2 SYDVKM come from the germline V gene. This CDR3 spans 16 amino acids. CDR3 residues: CASSLTNRQVSEKLFF. The CDR3 region has the DNA TGTGCCAGCAGTTTAACTAACCGGCAAGTCAGTGAAAAACTGTTTTTT.

V is TRBV10-2 and J is TRBJ2-7; 7 bases are a match to TRBD1. The J segment lost 2 bases and the V segment lost 2 bases, leaving 0 bases of the junction unmatched. The CDR3 covers 13 residues. Germline V CDR1 and CDR2: WSHSY, SAAADI. The CDR3 loop is CASSETGAYEQYF. CDR3 nucleotide sequence: TGCGCCAGCAGTGAGACAGGGGCCTACGAGCAGTACTTC.

The chain has TRBV9 and TRBJ2-3, with 13 positions matching TRBD2. Germline CDR1 SGDLS, CDR2 YYNGEE. The CDR3 length is 15 residues. The junction had 11 bases not matched to a gene; V was cut back by 2 bases and J by 14 bases. The CDR3, as DNA: TGTGCCAGCAGCGTCGGACTAGCGGGGGCCTCAGGGAGGTATTTT. Its translation: CASSVGLAGASGRYF. Drawing the rest from reference TRBV9 and TRBJ2-3, the complete variable domain is DSGVTQTPKHLITATGQRVTLRCSPRSGDLSVYWYQQSLDQGLQFLIQYYNGEERAKGNILERFSAQQFPDLHSELNLSSLELGDSALYFCASSVGLAGASGRYFGPGTRLTVL.

Points on this clone: The junction does not match germline at one end; this may be a read error. The rearrangement links TRBV7-7 to TRBJ2-3; 7 nucleotides match TRBD2. The germline gives CDR1 SSHAT, CDR2 FNYEAQ (reference sequence). The CDR3 contains 14 residues. CDR3 sequence reads: CASSFPAGPGTQYF. The CDR3 DNA is TGTGCTAGCAGCTTCCCAGCGGGACCGGGTACGCAGTATTTT. The variable domain in full, completed from reference TRBV7-7 and TRBJ2-3, reads GAGVSQSPRYKVTKRGQDVTLRCDPISSHATLYWYQQALGQGPEFLTYFNYEAQPDKSGLPSDRFSAERPEGSISTLTIQRTEQRDSAMYRCASSFPAGPGTQYFGPGTRLTVL.

This clone was recorded once. This rearrangement joins TRBV9 to TRBJ2-1, with 14 bases fitting TRBD2. The CDR3 contains 15 residues. The germline V gene has CDR1 SGDLS and CDR2 YYNGEE. V shed 3 bases, J shed 5 bases, and the junction held 1 base outside the gene matches. The CDR3 spells CASSAGLAGDNEQFF. The DNA for the CDR3 is TGTGCCAGCAGCGCGGGACTAGCGGGAGACAATGAGCAGTTCTTC.

The V gene is TRBV25-1, the J gene TRBJ1-1; weak D call: TRBD1 (5 bases). CDR1 and CDR2 from the germline V gene are MGHDK and SYGVNS. V lost 5 bases and J lost 5, with 9 bases in between. This CDR3 has 12 amino acids. The CDR3 bases are TGTGCCAGCAGTACGCGGGGGACTGAAGCTTTCTTT. Protein sequence: CASSTRGTEAFF. Using reference TRBV25-1 and TRBJ1-1 for the parts outside the CDR3, the full variable domain is EADIYQTPRYLVIGTGKKITLECSQTMGHDKMYWYQQDPGMELHLIHYSYGVNSTEKGDLSSESTVSRIRTEHFPLTLESARPSHTSQYLCASSTRGTEAFFGQGTRLTVV.

The rearrangement joins TRBV28 to TRBJ2-7; 8 bases fit TRBD2. This CDR3 contains 14 residues. Germline V lookup: CDR1 MDHEN, CDR2 SYDVKM. After removal of 2 bases from V and 5 bases from J, the junction contained 5 bases not matched to a gene. The CDR3 reads CASSLGTSFNEQYF. Here the CDR3 DNA reads TGTGCCAGCAGTTTAGGGACTAGTTTTAACGAGCAGTACTTC.

This sequence joins TRBV11-2 and TRBJ2-1; D possibly corresponds to TRBD2 (6 bases). V was shortened by 2 bases and J by 9 bases, with 8 bases between the two germline ends. The CDR3 is made up of 12 amino acids. The germline gives CDR1 SGHAT, CDR2 FQNNGV. The CDR3 nucleotides read TGTGCCAGCAGCTTATCCGGGGGTGAGCAGTTCTTC. This gives the protein CASSLSGGEQFF.

The chain links TRBV30 to TRBJ1-2, with TRBD1 as a possible D gene (6 bases). The germline gives CDR1 GTSNPN, CDR2 SVGIG (reference sequence). Trimming removed 0 bases at V and 6 bases at J, with 14 bases between. This CDR3 has 14 amino acids. Written as DNA, the CDR3 is TGTGCCTGGAGTGTACGGTGGGGGCTGAATGGCTACACCTTC. Encoded protein: CAWSVRWGLNGYTF.

The chain uses TRBV27 and TRBJ2-5; TRBD1 matches 7 bases. CDR3 length equals 11 residues. Germline V gene lookup returns CDR1 MNHEY and CDR2 SMNVEV (reference sequence). V was clipped by 6 bases and J by 10 bases; unmatched bases: 5. The CDR3 DNA reads as TGTGCCAGCAGACAGGGGAAAGGCCAGTACTTC. This translates into CASRQGKGQYF.

This rearrangement joins TRBV29-1 to TRBJ2-5; D perhaps matches TRBD2 (7 bases). Trimming took off 6 bases at V and 1 base at J, with 27 bases between the two ends. Germline lookup yields CDR1 SQVTM and CDR2 ANQGSEA. The CDR3 covers 18 residues. CDR3 coding DNA: TGCAGCGTGGAGGTGGGGGGTCTAGGGGGAGGGCCCCAAGAGACCCAGTACTTC. Its protein product is CSVEVGGLGGGPQETQYF.

The J gene is TRBJ2-6, the V gene TRBV25-1, with D unresolved. V lost 4 bases and J 8 bases, leaving 9 bases between the germline ends. CDR1 is MGHDK and CDR2 is SYGVNS in the germline V gene. The CDR3 is 13 residues long. Here the CDR3 reads CASSVGQSNVLTF. As DNA, the CDR3 is TGTGCCAGCAGTGTTGGGCAGTCCAACGTCCTGACTTTC.

The chain carries TRBV5-6 and TRBJ2-1, with TRBD2 matching over 8 bases. The CDR3 length is 17 residues. V trimming: 5 bases; J trimming: 0 bases; junction bases outside the gene matches: 10. The germline V gene has CDR1 SGHDT and CDR2 YYEEEE. CDR3 sequence: CASSLTGTSDSYNEQFF. The DNA of the CDR3 is TGTGCCAGCAGTTTGACCGGGACTAGTGACTCCTACAATGAGCAGTTCTTC.

There are a few counts of this clone. V usage is TRBV6-1 and J usage is TRBJ1-1; D remains ambiguous. V gave up 7 bases and J gave up 2 bases, with 8 bases separating them. Germline V gives CDR1 MNHNS, CDR2 SASEGT. The CDR3 has 12 residues. CDR3 in DNA: TGTGCCAGCAATTTGAGAAACACTGAAGCTTTCTTT. It encodes CASNLRNTEAFF.

The chain couples TRBV2 to TRBJ1-1, with D tentatively TRBD1 (6 bases). CDR3 length equals 15 residues. Germline CDR1 reads SNHLY; CDR2 reads FYNNEI. The germline V and J ends were trimmed by 6 bases and 8 bases, with 22 bases remaining between them. The DNA for the CDR3 is TGTGCCAGCAGGGAGAGACAGGTGAGGGGCCAAGAAGCTTTCTTT. It yields the protein CASRERQVRGQEAFF.

This chain joins TRBV28 and TRBJ2-1; 8 bases are shared with TRBD1. With 7 bases clipped from V and 4 bases from J, the junction kept 15 bases outside the gene matches. The CDR3 covers 17 residues. Germline values: CDR1 MDHEN, CDR2 SYDVKM. CDR3 sequence: CASKSSPGTGIYNEQFF. The CDR3 nucleotides read TGTGCCAGCAAATCCTCCCCGGGGACAGGAATTTACAATGAGCAGTTCTTC.

The chain recombines TRBV5-1 with TRBJ2-3; 9 bases fit TRBD2. The V gene end was trimmed by 2 bases and the J gene end by 4 bases; junction bases not matched to a gene: 5. Germline V gives CDR1 SGHRS, CDR2 YFSETQ. The CDR3 length is 15 residues. The CDR3: CASSFRGGAADTQYF. In nucleotides, the CDR3 is TGCGCCAGCAGCTTCCGCGGGGGGGCTGCAGATACGCAGTATTTT.

The V and J genes are TRBV7-9 and TRBJ2-1; perhaps TRBD1 as D (6 bases). The germline CDR1 and CDR2 sequences are SEHNR and FQNEAQ (reference sequence). This CDR3 has 15 residues. The germline V and J ends were trimmed by 5 bases and 0 bases, with 11 bases remaining between them. The chain's CDR3 is CASSGQRSSYNEQFF. The CDR3 DNA reads TGTGCCAGCAGCGGACAGCGGAGCTCCTACAATGAGCAGTTCTTC. Variable domain in full (rest from reference TRBV7-9 and TRBJ2-1): DTGVSQNPRHKITKRGQNVTFRCDPISEHNRLYWYRQTLGQGPEFLTYFQNEAQLEKSRLLSDRFSAERPKGSFSTLEIQRTEQGDSAMYLCASSGQRSSYNEQFFGPGTRLTVL.

The chain links TRBV5-6 to TRBJ2-4; D is uncertain. CDR3 length: 16 amino acids. CDR1 and CDR2 (germline): SGHDT, YYEEEE. Trimming pared 4 bases from V and 0 bases from J, leaving 14 bases between. The CDR3, as DNA: TGTGCCAGCAGCGAAACTGGGCGAATAGCCAAAAACATTCAGTACTTC. Its translation: CASSETGRIAKNIQYF.

About this clone: A read error may account for a junction end that differs from germline. The CDR3 region is CASSEYPGTGNPEAFF. CDR3 coding DNA: TGTGCCAGCAGTGAATACCCCGGGACAGGGAACCCTGAAGCTTTCTTT. The chain recombines TRBV25-1 with TRBJ1-1, with TRBD1 identical over 9 bases. The CDR3 is 16 residues long. Germline CDR1 MGHDK, CDR2 SYGVNS.

The chain is built from TRBV5-1 and TRBJ2-3; 9 nucleotides agree with TRBD2. The trim removed 4 bases at V and 4 bases at J, leaving 4 bases unmatched. Germline V CDR1 and CDR2: SGHRS, YFSETQ. The CDR3 is made up of 14 amino acids. The CDR3 loop is CASSTAGGSDTQYF. The CDR3 coding sequence is TGCGCCAGCAGCACAGCGGGGGGATCAGATACGCAGTATTTT.

The V and J genes are TRBV7-6 and TRBJ2-7; 11 bases align to TRBD2. CDR3 length equals 15 residues. Losses at the gene ends were 4 bases for V and 0 bases for J; bases not matched to a gene: 2. In germline, CDR1 is SGHVS, CDR2 FNYEAQ. CDR3 in DNA: TGTGCCAGCAGCTATACTAGCGGGAGCTCCTACGAGCAGTACTTC. Residues: CASSYTSGSSYEQYF.